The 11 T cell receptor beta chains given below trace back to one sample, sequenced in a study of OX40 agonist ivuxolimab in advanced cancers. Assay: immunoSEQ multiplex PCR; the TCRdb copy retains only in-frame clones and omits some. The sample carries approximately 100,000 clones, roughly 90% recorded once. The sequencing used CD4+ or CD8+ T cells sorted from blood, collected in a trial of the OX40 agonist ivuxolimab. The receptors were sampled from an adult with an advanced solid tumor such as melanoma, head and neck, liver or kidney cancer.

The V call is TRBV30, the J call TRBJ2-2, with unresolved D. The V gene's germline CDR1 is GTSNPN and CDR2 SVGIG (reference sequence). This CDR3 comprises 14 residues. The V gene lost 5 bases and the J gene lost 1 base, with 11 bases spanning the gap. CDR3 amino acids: CAWESPVNTGELFF. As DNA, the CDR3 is TGTGCCTGGGAGTCCCCGGTGAACACCGGGGAGCTGTTTTTT.

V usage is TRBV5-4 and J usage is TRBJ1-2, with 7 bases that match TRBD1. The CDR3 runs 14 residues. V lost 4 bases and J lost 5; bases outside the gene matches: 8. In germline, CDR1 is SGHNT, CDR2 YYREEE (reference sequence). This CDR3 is CASSASGTDYGYTF. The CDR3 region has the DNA TGTGCCAGCAGCGCCAGCGGGACAGATTATGGCTACACCTTC.

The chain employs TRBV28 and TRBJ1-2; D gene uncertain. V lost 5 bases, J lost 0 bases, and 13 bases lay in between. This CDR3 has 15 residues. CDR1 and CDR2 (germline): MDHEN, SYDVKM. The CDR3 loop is CASSPWTEANYGYTF. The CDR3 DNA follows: TGTGCCAGCAGTCCGTGGACGGAAGCTAACTATGGCTACACCTTC.

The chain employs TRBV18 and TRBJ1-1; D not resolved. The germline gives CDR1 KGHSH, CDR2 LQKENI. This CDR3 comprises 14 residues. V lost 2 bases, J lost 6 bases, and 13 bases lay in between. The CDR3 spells CASSPGHQGAEAFF. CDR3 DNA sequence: TGTGCCAGCTCACCAGGGCACCAAGGCGCTGAAGCTTTCTTT.

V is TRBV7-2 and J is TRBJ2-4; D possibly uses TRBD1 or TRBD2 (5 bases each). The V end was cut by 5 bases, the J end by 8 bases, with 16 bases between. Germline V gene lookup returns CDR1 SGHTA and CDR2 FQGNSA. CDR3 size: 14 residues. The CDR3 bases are TGTGCCAGCAGCCCGGGTGGGGCGGAGGACATTCAGTACTTC. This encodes CASSPGGAEDIQYF.

The CDR3 DNA reads TGTGCCAGCAGCTTATCCCAGACAGGGACCGGGCCCCTCCACTTT. Protein: CASSLSQTGTGPLHF. This chain uses TRBV7-3 with TRBJ1-6; 7 bases agree with TRBD1. Germline values: CDR1 SGHTA, CDR2 FQGTGA. The ends lost 2 bases at V and 13 bases at J; junction bases unmatched: 11. The CDR3 has 15 amino acids.

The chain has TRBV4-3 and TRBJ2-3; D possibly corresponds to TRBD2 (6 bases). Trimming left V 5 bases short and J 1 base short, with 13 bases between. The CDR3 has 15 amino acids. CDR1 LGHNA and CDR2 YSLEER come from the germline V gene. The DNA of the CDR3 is TGCGCCAGCAGCTCTTCTAGCGACCGCACAGATACGCAGTATTTT. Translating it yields CASSSSSDRTDTQYF.

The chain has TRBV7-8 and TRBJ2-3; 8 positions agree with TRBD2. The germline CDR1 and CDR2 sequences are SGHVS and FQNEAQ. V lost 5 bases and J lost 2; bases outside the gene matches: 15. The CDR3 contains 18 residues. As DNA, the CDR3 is TGTGCCAGCAGCCCGAACGTTCTTAGCGGGGACCTCACAGATACGCAGTATTTT. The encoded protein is CASSPNVLSGDLTDTQYF.

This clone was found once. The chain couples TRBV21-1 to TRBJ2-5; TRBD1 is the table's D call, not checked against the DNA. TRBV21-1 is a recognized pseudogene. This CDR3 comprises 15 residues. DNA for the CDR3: TGTGCCAGCAGCACCTGGACAGGGGGTGGAGAGACCCAGTACTTC. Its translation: CASSTWTGGGETQYF.

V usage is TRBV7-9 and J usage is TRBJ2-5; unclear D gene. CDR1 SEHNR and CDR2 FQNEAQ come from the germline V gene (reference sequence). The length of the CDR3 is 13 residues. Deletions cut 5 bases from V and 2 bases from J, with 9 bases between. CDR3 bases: TGTGCCAGCAGCCACGGAGTTCAAGAGACCCAGTACTTC. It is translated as CASSHGVQETQYF.

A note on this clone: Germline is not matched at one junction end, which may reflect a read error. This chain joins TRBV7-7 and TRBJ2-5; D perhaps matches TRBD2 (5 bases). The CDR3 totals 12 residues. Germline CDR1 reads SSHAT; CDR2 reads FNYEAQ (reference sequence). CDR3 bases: TGTGCTAGCAGCCCCACGGGGGAGACCCAGTACTTC. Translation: CASSPTGETQYF.